These T cell receptor beta chains were read from a single sample in a study of STAT5B mutations in CD4+ large granular lymphocyte leukemia. The data were produced by immunoSEQ multiplex PCR, yet TCRdb's version contains in-frame clones alone and is incomplete. The sample holds more than 30,000 clones, just under 80% seen once. Sequencing was carried out using CD4+ T cells from blood buffy coats. Every receptor here comes from a human donor in good health. Both conserved end residues are part of each CDR3. Fields, in order: clone size, D gene, V gene, J gene, CDR3 DNA, CDR3 protein. A D gene is named only where the DNA matches it firmly. The listing skips clone size in some rows; elsewhere it reads once, few, many or a size class.

>.|TRBD1|TRBV5-4|TRBJ1-2
TGTGCCAGCAGCGGTACAGGGGGGTATGGCTACACCTTC
CASSGTGGYGYTF
>.|.|TRBV5-1|TRBJ2-1
TGCGCCAGCAGCCCCCAGAGTTGGGATCAGGATGAGCAGTTCTTC
CASSPQSWDQDEQFF
>.|TRBD1|TRBV6-1|TRBJ2-7
TGTGCCAGCAGTGCCCAGGACAGGGGGGGCTACGAGCAGTACTTC
CASSAQDRGGYEQYF
>once|TRBD1|TRBV19|TRBJ2-2
TGTGCCAGTAGTACAGGGGGTGCGACCGGGGAGCTGTTTTTT
CASSTGGATGELFF
>.|.|TRBV5-3|TRBJ2-5
TGTGCCAGAAGCTTGGGGAACGAGACCCAGTACTTC
CARSLGNETQYF
>.|TRBD2|TRBV5-1|TRBJ2-2
TGCGCCAGCAGCTTGGAATTCGCGGGGGGGCCCGGGGAGCTGTTTTTT
CASSLEFAGGPGELFF
>.|.|TRBV28|TRBJ2-5
TGTGCCAGCAGGTTCGCGCACACAAGTACCCAGTACTTC
CASRFAHTSTQYF
>.|.|TRBV20-1|TRBJ1-1
TGCAGTGCTCCCATGAACACTGAAGCTTTCTTT
CSAPMNTEAFF
>once|.|TRBV6-5|TRBJ2-2
TGTGCCAGCATGGTGCGGCTCTTAAACACCGGGGAGCTGTTTTTT
CASMVRLLNTGELFF
>.|.|TRBV7-9|TRBJ1-1
TGTGCCAGCAGCTTGGGCAGGGTGAACACTGAAGCTTTCTTT
CASSLGRVNTEAFF
>once|.|TRBV9|TRBJ1-1
TGTGCCAGCAGCGCAAGGGCGGGCACTGAAGCTTTCTTT
CASSARAGTEAFF
>.|TRBD1|TRBV7-2|TRBJ1-1
TGTGCCAGCAGCTGGGACAGGGACGATGAAGCTTTCTTT
CASSWDRDDEAFF
>.|.|TRBV29-1|TRBJ1-2
TGCAGCGTTGAAGGGTTTGGCTACACCTTC
CSVEGFGYTF
>.|TRBD1|TRBV9|TRBJ2-7
TGTGCCAGCAGCGCCGGGACAGGGGGAGACTACGAGCAGTACTTC
CASSAGTGGDYEQYF
>.|.|TRBV18|TRBJ2-7
TGTGCCAGCTCACTCTCAGGGACTTTTTACGAGCAGTACTTC
CASSLSGTFYEQYF
>once|.|TRBV27|TRBJ2-5
TGTGCCAGCAGTCACGGACTACTCCAAGAGACCCAGTACTTC
CASSHGLLQETQYF
>.|.|TRBV18|TRBJ2-1
TGTGCCAGCTCACAAACTAGTATCGATGAGCAGTTCTTC
CASSQTSIDEQFF
>few|.|TRBV19|TRBJ1-5
TGTGCCAGTAGTATCGACGGGTCCAATCAGCCCCAGCATTTT
CASSIDGSNQPQHF
>.|.|TRBV4-1|TRBJ2-7
TGCGCCAGCAGCCAAGATGGTTATGCAGGGTATGGAACTATTTACGAGCAGTACTTC
CASSQDGYAGYGTIYEQYF
>.|.|TRBV27|TRBJ2-3
TGTGCCAGCAGTTTAGGTGGAAGGCGACCGGGGGGCACTAGCACAGATACGCAGTATTTT
CASSLGGRRPGGTSTDTQYF
>.|.|TRBV6-5|TRBJ1-2
TGTGCCAGCAGTTACTCAGGAAGGAACTATGGCTACACCTTC
CASSYSGRNYGYTF
>few|.|TRBV7-9|TRBJ2-1
TGTGCCAGCAGCCGATGGGACCCTTTGACGCGCAATGAGCAGTTCTTC
CASSRWDPLTRNEQFF
>few|.|TRBV7-2|TRBJ2-1
TGTGCCAGCAGCTTAGCGCGTAACAATGAGCAGTTCTTC
CASSLARNNEQFF
>once|.|TRBV7-2|TRBJ2-5
TGTGCCAGCAGCTTAGCAGTAACCCAGACCCAGTACTTC
CASSLAVTQTQYF
>.|.|TRBV5-4|TRBJ2-3
TGTGCCAGCAGCTTGACTAGCACAGATACGCAGTATTTT
CASSLTSTDTQYF